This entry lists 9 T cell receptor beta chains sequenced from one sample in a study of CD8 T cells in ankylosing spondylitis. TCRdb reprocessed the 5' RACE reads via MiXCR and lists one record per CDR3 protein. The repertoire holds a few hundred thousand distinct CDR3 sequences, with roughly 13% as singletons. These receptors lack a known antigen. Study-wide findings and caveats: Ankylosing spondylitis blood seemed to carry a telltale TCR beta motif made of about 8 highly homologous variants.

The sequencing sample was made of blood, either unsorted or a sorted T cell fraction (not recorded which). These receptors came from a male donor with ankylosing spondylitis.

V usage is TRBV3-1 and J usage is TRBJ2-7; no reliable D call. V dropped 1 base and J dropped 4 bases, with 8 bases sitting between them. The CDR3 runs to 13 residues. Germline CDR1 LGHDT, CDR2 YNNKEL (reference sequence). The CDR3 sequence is CASSQGIGYEQYV. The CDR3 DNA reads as TGTGCCAGCAGCCAAGGTATCGGGTACGAGCAGTACGTC.

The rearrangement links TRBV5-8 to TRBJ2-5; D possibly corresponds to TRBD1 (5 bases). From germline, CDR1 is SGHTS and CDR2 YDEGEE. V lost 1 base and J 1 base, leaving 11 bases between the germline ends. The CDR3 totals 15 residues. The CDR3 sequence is CASSLFREAQETQYF. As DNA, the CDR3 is TGTGCCAGCAGCTTGTTCAGGGAAGCCCAAGAGACCCAGTACTTC.

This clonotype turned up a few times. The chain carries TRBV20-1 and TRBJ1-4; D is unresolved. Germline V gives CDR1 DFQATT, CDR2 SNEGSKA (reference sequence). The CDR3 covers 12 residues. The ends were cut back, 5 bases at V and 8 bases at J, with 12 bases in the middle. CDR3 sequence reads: CSAGELSEKLFF. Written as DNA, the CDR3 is TGCAGTGCTGGGGAGCTTTCCGAAAAACTGTTTTTT.

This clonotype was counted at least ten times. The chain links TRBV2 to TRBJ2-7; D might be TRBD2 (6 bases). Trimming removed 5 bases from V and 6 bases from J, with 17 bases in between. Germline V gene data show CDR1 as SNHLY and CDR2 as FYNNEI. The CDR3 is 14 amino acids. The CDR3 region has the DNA TGTGCCAGCAGTCCCTCGACTAGTTTAAGCGAGCAGTACGTC. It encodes CASSPSTSLSEQYV.

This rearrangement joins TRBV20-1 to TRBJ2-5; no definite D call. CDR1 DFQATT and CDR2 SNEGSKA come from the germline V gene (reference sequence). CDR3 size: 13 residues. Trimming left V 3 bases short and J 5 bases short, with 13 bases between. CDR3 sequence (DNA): TGCAGTGCTAGTAAGCTTCCCCTGGAGACCCAGTACTTC. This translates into CSASKLPLETQYF.

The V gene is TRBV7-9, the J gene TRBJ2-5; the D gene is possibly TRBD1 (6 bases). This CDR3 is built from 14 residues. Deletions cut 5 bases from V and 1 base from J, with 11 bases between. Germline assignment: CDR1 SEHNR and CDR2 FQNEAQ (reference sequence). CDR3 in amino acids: CASSNWDTQETQYF. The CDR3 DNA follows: TGTGCCAGCAGCAATTGGGACACCCAAGAGACCCAGTACTTC.

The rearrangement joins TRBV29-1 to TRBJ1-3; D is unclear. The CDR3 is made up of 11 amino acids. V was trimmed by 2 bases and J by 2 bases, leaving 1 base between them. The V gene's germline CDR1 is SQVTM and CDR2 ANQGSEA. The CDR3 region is CSVETGNTIYF. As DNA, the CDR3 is TGCAGCGTTGAAACTGGAAACACCATATATTTT.

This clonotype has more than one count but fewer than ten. CDR3 region: CASSTQAGQTDTQYF. The CDR3 DNA reads TGCGCCAGCAGCACACAAGCGGGGCAAACAGATACGCAGTATTTT. This rearrangement joins TRBV5-1 to TRBJ2-3, with 7 bases aligning to TRBD2. Unmatched junction bases numbered 8, after V lost 4 bases and J lost 3 bases. Germline CDR1 and CDR2: SGHRS and YFSETQ. This CDR3 contains 15 residues.

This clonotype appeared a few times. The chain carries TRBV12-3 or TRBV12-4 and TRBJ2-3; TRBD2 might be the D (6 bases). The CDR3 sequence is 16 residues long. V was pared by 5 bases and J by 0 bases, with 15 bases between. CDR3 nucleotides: TGTGCCAGCAGTCAACAAAAAGGGACTAGCACAGATACGCAGTATTTT. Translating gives CASSQQKGTSTDTQYF.